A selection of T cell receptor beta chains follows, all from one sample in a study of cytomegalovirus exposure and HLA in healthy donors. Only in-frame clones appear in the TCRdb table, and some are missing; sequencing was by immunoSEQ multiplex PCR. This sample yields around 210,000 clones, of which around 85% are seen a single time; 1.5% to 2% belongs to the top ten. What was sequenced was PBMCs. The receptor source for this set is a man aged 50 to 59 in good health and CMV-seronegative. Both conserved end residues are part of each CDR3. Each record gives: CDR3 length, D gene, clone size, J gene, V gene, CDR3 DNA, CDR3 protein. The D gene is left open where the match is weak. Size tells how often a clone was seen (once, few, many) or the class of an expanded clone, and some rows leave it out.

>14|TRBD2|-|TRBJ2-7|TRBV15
TGTGCCACCAGCAGAGTCGGAATGGGAGGGGAGCAGTACTTC
CATSRVGMGGEQYF
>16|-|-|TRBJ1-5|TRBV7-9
TGTGCCAGCAGCTTAACTTCCGGGGGGAGCAATCAGCCCCAGCATTTT
CASSLTSGGSNQPQHF
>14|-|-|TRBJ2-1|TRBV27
TGTGCCAGCAGTTCAACAGGGCTACACAATGAGCAGTTCTTC
CASSSTGLHNEQFF
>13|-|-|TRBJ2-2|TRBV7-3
TGTGCCAGCAGACAGGGAAACACCGGGGAGCTGTTTTTT
CASRQGNTGELFF
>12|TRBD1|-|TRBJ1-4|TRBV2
TGTGCCAGCAGCCGGGACAGAGAAAAACTGTTTTTT
CASSRDREKLFF
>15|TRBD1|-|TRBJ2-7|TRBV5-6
TGTGCCAGCAGCTGGGGACAGGGGAGCTCCTACGAGCAGTACTTC
CASSWGQGSSYEQYF
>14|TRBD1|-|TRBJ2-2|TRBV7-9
TGTGCCAGCAGATCGGCAGGGGGCACCGGGGAGCTGTTTTTT
CASRSAGGTGELFF
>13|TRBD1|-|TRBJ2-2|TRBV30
TGTGCCTGGGTACAGGGGGCGACCGGGGAGCTGTTTTTT
CAWVQGATGELFF
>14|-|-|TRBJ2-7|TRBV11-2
TGTGCCAGCAGCCCGACAGCTAAATCCTACGAGCAGTACTTC
CASSPTAKSYEQYF
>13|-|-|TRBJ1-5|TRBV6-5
TGTGCCAGCAGTGAGGGACTCTCTCAGCCCCAGCATTTT
CASSEGLSQPQHF
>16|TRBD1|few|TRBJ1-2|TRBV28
TGTGCCAGCAGTTTGTCCGGGACAGGGGCTAGCTATGGCTACACCTTC
CASSLSGTGASYGYTF
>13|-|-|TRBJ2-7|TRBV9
TGTGCCAGCAGCGTAGAATTAGCGGCTAAGCAGTACTTC
CASSVELAAKQYF
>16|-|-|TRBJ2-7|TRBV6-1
TGTGCCAGCAGTGCCCCCTCCAAGCGGAAACCCTACGAGCAGTACTTC
CASSAPSKRKPYEQYF
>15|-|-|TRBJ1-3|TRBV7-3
TGTGCCAGCAGCTTAAACAGAAACTCTGGAAACACCATATATTTT
CASSLNRNSGNTIYF
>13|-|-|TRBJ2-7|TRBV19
TGTGCCAGTAGTATAGGTCAGATTGGCGAGCAGTACTTC
CASSIGQIGEQYF
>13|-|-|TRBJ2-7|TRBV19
TGTGCCAGTCCTTGGGGCGGCCACTACGAGCAGTACTTC
CASPWGGHYEQYF
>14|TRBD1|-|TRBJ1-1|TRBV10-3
TGTGCCATCAGTCCCGGGACAGGCAACACTGAAGCTTTCTTT
CAISPGTGNTEAFF
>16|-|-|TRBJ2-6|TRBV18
TGTGCCAGCTCTAACCCCTCGGGGTCTGGGGCCAACGTCCTGACTTTC
CASSNPSGSGANVLTF
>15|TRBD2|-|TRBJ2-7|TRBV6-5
TGTGCCAGCAGTTACCGCCGGGGGGGCGGATACGAGCAGTACTTC
CASSYRRGGGYEQYF
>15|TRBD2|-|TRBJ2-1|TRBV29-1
TGCAGCGTTGAGGTCGGACTAGCGGGAGTCAATGAGCAGTTCTTC
CSVEVGLAGVNEQFF
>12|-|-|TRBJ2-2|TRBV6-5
TGTGCCAGCAGTCAGGGGACCGGGGAGCTGTTTTTT
CASSQGTGELFF
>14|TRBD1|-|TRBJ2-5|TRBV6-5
TGTGCCAGCAGTTTTCAGGGGGCCCAAGAGACCCAGTACTTC
CASSFQGAQETQYF
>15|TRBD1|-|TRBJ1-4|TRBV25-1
TGTGCCAGCAGTGAACCGACAGGGCTCGCGGAAAAACTGTTTTTT
CASSEPTGLAEKLFF
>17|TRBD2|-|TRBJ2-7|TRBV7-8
TGTGCCAGCAGCTTAGGGGGGGTAGCGGGAGAAGCCTACGAGCAGTACTTC
CASSLGGVAGEAYEQYF
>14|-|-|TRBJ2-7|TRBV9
TGTGCCAGCAGCGTCCTAGCGAGCCCTAACGAGCAGTACTTC
CASSVLASPNEQYF
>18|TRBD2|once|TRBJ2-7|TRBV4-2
TGTGCCAGCAGCCAAGAGCCTAGCGGGAGGGTAAGCTCCTACGAGCAGTACTTC
CASSQEPSGRVSSYEQYF
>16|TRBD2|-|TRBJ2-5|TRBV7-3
TGTGCCAGCAGCTTACTCGGGACTAGCGGGGGCACGGCCCAGTACTTC
CASSLLGTSGGTAQYF
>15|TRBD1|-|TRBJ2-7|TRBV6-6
TGTGCCAGCAGTTACCGGGACAGGGTCAGCTACGAGCAGTACTTC
CASSYRDRVSYEQYF
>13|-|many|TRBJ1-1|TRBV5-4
TGTGCCAGCGGGACATCCCAGAACACTGAAGCTTTCTTT
CASGTSQNTEAFF
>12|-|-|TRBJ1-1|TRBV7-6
TGTGCCAGCAGCCCGTCTCCTAGAGAAGCTTTCTTT
CASSPSPREAFF
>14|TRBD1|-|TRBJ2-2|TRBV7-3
TGTGCCAGCAGCCCGGGACAGAGGCCCGGGGAGCTGTTTTTT
CASSPGQRPGELFF
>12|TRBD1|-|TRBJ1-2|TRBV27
TGTGCCAGCAGTCGGGACAGGGTAGGCTACACCTTC
CASSRDRVGYTF
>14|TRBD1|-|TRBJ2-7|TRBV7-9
TGTGCCAGTTCCGCGGGACAGGGCCCCTACGAGCAGTACTTC
CASSAGQGPYEQYF